The entry below describes one T cell receptor (beta chain). Antigen specificity is unknown. The data are from a study of cytomegalovirus exposure and HLA in healthy donors. Overall study context: Genetic ancestry analysis placed around four fifths of the 398 donors that were genotyped in the Caucasian-associated cluster.

The CDR3 runs 13 residues. Germline CDR1 reads LNHDA; CDR2 reads SQIVND (reference sequence). V was shortened by 3 bases and J by 7 bases, with 10 bases between the two germline ends. Points from the study as a whole: TCR beta chains numbering about 160 were designated cytomegalovirus-associated. Follow-up analysis later connected one missense variant in DCLRE1C with trimming of TCR beta V- and J-genes. Excluded: some indistinguishable V segments such as TRBV6-2 and TRBV6-3.

Use of 60 Vbeta and 13 Jbeta primers characterized the PCR. Only in-frame clones appear in the TCRdb table, and some are missing; sequencing was by immunoSEQ multiplex PCR. The sample lists about 110,000 clones; 70% to 80% were seen once. This clonotype was sampled from a man between 18 and 29 years old in good health and CMV-seronegative. The genes are TRBV19 and TRBJ2-1; tentatively, D is TRBD1 (6 bases). Sequenced sample: PBMCs. As DNA, the CDR3 is TGTGCCAGTAGTATTGGGGGCCTGAATGAGCAGTTCTTC. Its translation: CASSIGGLNEQFF.